The clone carrying this T cell receptor beta chain was observed a single time. Trimming at V came to 0 bases and at J to 6 bases, leaving 4 bases not matched to a gene. CDR1 is SGHRS and CDR2 is YFSETQ in the germline V gene. This CDR3 is built from 14 residues. The entry originates in a study of cytomegalovirus exposure and HLA in healthy donors. PCR involved 60 Vbeta and 13 Jbeta primers. Data came from immunoSEQ multiplex PCR; TCRdb stores just in-frame clones and leaves some out. Here the sample spans about 220,000 clones, 75% to 90% being singletons. The sequence was collected from a boy under 10 years old in good health and CMV-seronegative. The sequencing input was PBMCs. The V gene is TRBV5-1, the J gene TRBJ1-2; 8 bases fit TRBD1. CDR3 amino acids: CASSLATGEHGYTF. CDR3 in DNA: TGCGCCAGCAGCTTGGCGACAGGGGAACATGGCTACACCTTC.